Below are 10 T cell receptor beta chains sequenced from a single sample in a study of Ad26.COV2.S vaccination and SARS-CoV-2 variants. Sample treatment: over 15 received Ad26.COV2.S at low or high dose, single or two shots; roughly five received placebo; per-sample allocation not given. Sample collection was performed on day 63 after the first vaccine or placebo injection. Sequencing used immunoSEQ multiplex PCR; TCRdb keeps in-frame clones, though not all of them. The sample lists about 430,000 clones; around 90% were seen once. This specimen was peripheral blood, taken in a trial of Ad26.COV2.S vaccine versus placebo. These receptors all come from a person between 18 and 65 years old who received the Ad26.COV2.S COVID-19 vaccine or a placebo.

The chain uses TRBV7-2 and TRBJ2-1; TRBD2 matches 9 bases. The junction had 7 bases not matched to a gene; V was cut back by 0 bases and J by 7 bases. The length of the CDR3 is 16 residues. The germline CDR1 and CDR2 sequences are SGHTA and FQGNSA. The CDR3 reads CASSLASSGSRNEQFF. The CDR3 region has the DNA TGTGCCAGCAGCTTAGCGAGTAGCGGGAGTAGGAATGAGCAGTTCTTC.

The chain employs TRBV2 and TRBJ2-3; 10 bases are shared with TRBD2. Germline CDR1 reads SNHLY; CDR2 reads FYNNEI. The CDR3 is 16 residues long. Trimming cost V 6 bases and J 4 bases; bases outside gene matches: 10. The CDR3 sequence is CASRPPSGSQADTQYF. CDR3 nucleotide sequence: TGTGCCAGCAGACCCCCTAGCGGGAGTCAGGCAGATACGCAGTATTTT. The full variable domain, rest sourced from reference TRBV2 and TRBJ2-3, is EPEVTQTPSHQVTQMGQEVILRCVPISNHLYFYWYRQILGQKVEFLVSFYNNEISEKSEIFDDQFSVERPDGSNFTLKIRSTKLEDSAMYFCASRPPSGSQADTQYFGPGTRLTVL.

The chain carries TRBV28 and TRBJ1-6; TRBD1 matches 7 bases. The CDR3 has 16 residues. In germline, CDR1 is MDHEN, CDR2 SYDVKM. Unmatched junction bases numbered 10, after V lost 11 bases and J lost 0 bases. Here the CDR3 DNA reads TGTGCCGTTAGGGGACAGAGTAGCTCCTATAATTCACCCCTCCACTTT. It codes for CAVRGQSSSYNSPLHF.

This clone was found a few times. The chain links TRBV4-1 to TRBJ2-2; 14 bases are a match to TRBD2. Germline CDR1 reads MGHRA; CDR2 reads YSYEKL. The CDR3 sequence is 18 residues long. Trimming cost V 3 bases and J 0 bases; bases outside gene matches: 3. The CDR3 nucleotides are TGCGCCAGCAGCCACTTGGGACTAGCGGGGGCGAACACCGGGGAGCTGTTTTTT. Translated: CASSHLGLAGANTGELFF.

The V gene is TRBV12-5, the J gene TRBJ2-1; 7 positions match TRBD2. V shed 6 bases, J shed 0 bases, and the junction held 11 bases outside the gene matches. There are 17 residues in the CDR3. Germline CDR1 is LGHNT and CDR2 is FRNRAP. CDR3 nucleotides: TGTGCTAGTGGCATCGACGGATCGGGAGGCTCCTACAATGAGCAGTTCTTC. It specifies CASGIDGSGGSYNEQFF. The whole variable domain, remainder taken from reference TRBV12-5 and TRBJ2-1, is DARVTQTPRHKVTEMGQEVTMRCQPILGHNTVFWYRQTMMQGLELLAYFRNRAPLDDSGMPKDRFSAEMPDATLATLKIQPSEPRDSAVYFCASGIDGSGGSYNEQFFGPGTRLTVL.

Only one count was recorded for this clone. The rearrangement joins TRBV11-3 to TRBJ2-1; tentative D call: TRBD1 (5 bases). The CDR3 runs 13 residues. Trimming pared 1 base from V and 7 bases from J, leaving 8 bases between. Germline V gene lookup returns CDR1 SGHNT and CDR2 YENEEA. CDR3 sequence: CASSLGRVNEQFF. The DNA for the CDR3 is TGTGCCAGCAGCTTAGGCAGGGTGAATGAGCAGTTCTTC.

J is TRBJ2-2 and V is TRBV30; tentative D call: TRBD2 (6 bases). The germline V gene has CDR1 GTSNPN and CDR2 SVGIG (reference sequence). V lost 0 bases and J lost 6, with 17 bases in between. CDR3 size: 16 residues. Written as DNA, the CDR3 is TGTGCCTGGAGTGTGCTGTTGGAGGGAGAAGCCGGGGAGCTGTTTTTT. Amino acid sequence: CAWSVLLEGEAGELFF. Full variable domain (outside the CDR3, taken from reference TRBV30 and TRBJ2-2): SQTIHQWPATLVQPVGSPLSLECTVEGTSNPNLYWYRQAAGRGLQLLFYSVGIGQISSEVPQNLSASRPQDRQFILSSKKLLLSDSGFYLCAWSVLLEGEAGELFFGEGSRLTVL.

This clone was seen a single time. The rearrangement joins TRBV5-4 to TRBJ2-5; 9 nucleotides line up with TRBD1. Germline-derived CDR1 and CDR2 are SGHNT and YYREEE (reference sequence). The CDR3 is 15 residues long. V dropped 2 bases and J dropped 5; count of bases not matched to a gene: 7. The CDR3 reads CASSFGDRVGETQYF. The CDR3 nucleotides read TGTGCCAGCAGCTTTGGGGACAGGGTGGGGGAGACCCAGTACTTC.

The count of this clone is one. Other DNA sequences in this specimen translate into the identical CDR3. The J gene is TRBJ1-2, the V gene TRBV7-9; D gene ambiguous. Trimming removed 5 bases from V and 0 bases from J, with 10 bases in between. Germline CDR1 is SEHNR and CDR2 is FQNEAQ (reference sequence). The CDR3 consists of 14 residues. CDR3 region: CASSPTNTNYGYTF. For the CDR3, the DNA is TGTGCCAGCAGCCCGACGAACACTAACTATGGCTACACCTTC.

CDR3 residues: CAWGQDSYEQYF. The CDR3 DNA reads as TGTGCCTGGGGTCAGGACTCCTACGAGCAGTACTTC. The V call is TRBV30, the J call TRBJ2-7, with D hard to call. CDR3 length: 12 residues. Per the germline V gene, CDR1 is GTSNPN and CDR2 is SVGIG (reference sequence). Between the trimmed V and J ends, which lost 5 bases and 0 bases, there was a span of 8 bases. Looking up the rest from reference TRBV30 and TRBJ2-7 gives the full variable domain: SQTIHQWPATLVQPVGSPLSLECTVEGTSNPNLYWYRQAAGRGLQLLFYSVGIGQISSEVPQNLSASRPQDRQFILSSKKLLLSDSGFYLCAWGQDSYEQYFGPGTRLTVT.